This T cell receptor beta chain was recovered during a study of human T cells and chemical hapten exposure. In the original processing: From around 20,000 to 690,000 TCRs were found per sample, with a median of approximately 100,000. TCRdb fed the RACE reads into MiXCR, producing one record per CDR3 protein. The V and J calls here are based on TCRdb, not the publication. The sample includes under 200,000 distinct CDR3 sequences, 25% to 30% of them seen just once. Time point denoted: patch test 3, about 24 weeks after DPC sensitization. This sample's treatment: therapeutic diphenylcyclopropenone sensitization with weekly scalp DPC. Points from the study as a whole: It was expanded TCRs that formed significantly more large CDR3 similarity clusters than controls did.

Turning to this clonotype: The target antigen is unknown.

This CDR3 is 14 amino acids long. The V end was cut by 0 bases, the J end by 7 bases, with 11 bases between. Germline V gives CDR1 SGHRS, CDR2 YFSETQ. The receptor's source is a young woman with alopecia areata. Some clones in this sample may be carry-over from other donors' samples. The rearrangement links TRBV5-1 to TRBJ1-5, with a tentative D call TRBD1 (6 bases). The sample was whole blood, taken in connection with sensitization to the hapten diphenylcyclopropenone (DPC). The CDR3 loop is CASSLEGGGQPQHF. CDR3 nucleotides: TGCGCCAGCAGCTTGGAGGGGGGAGGACAGCCCCAGCATTTT. Based on the CDR3 plus reference TRBV5-1 and TRBJ1-5, the full variable domain is KAGVTQTPRYLIKTRGQQVTLSCSPISGHRSVSWYQQTPGQGLQFLFEYFSETQRNKGNFPGRFSGRQFSNSRSEMNVSTLELGDSALYLCASSLEGGGQPQHFGDGTRLSIL.